These T cell receptor beta chains were read from a single sample in a study of glioma-infiltrating T cells. TCRdb reanalysed the multiplex PCR reads using MiXCR and keeps one entry per CDR3 protein. The sample holds about 140,000 distinct CDR3 sequences, 39% seen once. Sequencing input: glioma tissue, nonneoplastic brain tissue, or PBMCs (not recorded which). Receptors were obtained from a human donor with low-grade glioma or glioblastoma, undergoing nonglioma brain surgery, or in good health (not recorded which). Each CDR3 is given with its conserved first and last residue. A D gene is named only where the DNA matches it firmly. For some rows the clone size is stated as once, few or many, or as a class when expanded; others skip it.

once	-	TRBJ1-2	TRBV2	CASKGGVRYGYTF	TGTGCCAGCAAGGGTGGGGTACGCTATGGCTACACCTTC
-	-	TRBJ1-2	TRBV28	CASKRGRAGYTF	TGTGCCAGCAAAAGGGGCAGGGCTGGCTACACCTTC
many	-	TRBJ2-7	TRBV27	CASSLRAEHYEQYF	TGTGCCAGCAGTCTCAGGGCCGAACACTACGAGCAGTACTTC
-	TRBD1	TRBJ2-7	TRBV20-1	CSARGQHPYEQYF	TGCAGTGCTAGGGGACAGCATCCCTACGAGCAGTACTTC
-	TRBD2	TRBJ2-5	TRBV2	CASTQRGTETQYF	TGTGCCAGCACTCAGCGGGGGACGGAGACCCAGTACTTC
-	TRBD2	TRBJ2-7	TRBV3-1	CASSQAPSGTPEQYF	TGTGCCAGCAGCCAAGCACCTAGCGGGACCCCCGAGCAGTACTTC
few	-	TRBJ1-6	TRBV6-2/TRBV6-3	CASSYSRVDGSPLHF	TGTGCCAGCAGTTACTCGAGGGTCGATGGTTCACCCCTCCACTTT
-	TRBD1	TRBJ1-2	TRBV7-2	CASSDGQGGEGYTF	TGTGCCAGCAGCGATGGACAGGGGGGCGAAGGCTACACCTTC
few	-	TRBJ1-5	TRBV12-3/TRBV12-4	CASSSRGYGNQPQHF	TGTGCCAGCAGCTCTCGGGGGTATGGCAATCAGCCCCAGCATTTT
-	TRBD1	TRBJ1-5	TRBV12-3/TRBV12-4	CASNQQGAHQPQHF	TGTGCCAGCAACCAACAGGGGGCCCATCAGCCCCAGCATTTT
few	-	TRBJ2-3	TRBV6-6	CASSYGPSTDTQYF	TGTGCCAGCAGTTACGGACCAAGCACAGATACGCAGTATTTT
-	-	TRBJ2-7	TRBV2	CASSILDYEQYF	TGTGCCAGCAGTATCTTGGACTACGAGCAGTACTTC
-	-	TRBJ1-5	TRBV20-1	CSASFRGNGQPQHF	TGCAGTGCCAGCTTCCGAGGGAACGGTCAGCCCCAGCATTTT
few	TRBD1	TRBJ1-1	TRBV10-3	CAISLGQGKGEAFF	TGTGCCATCAGCCTCGGACAGGGGAAAGGGGAAGCTTTCTTT
many	-	TRBJ1-6	TRBV27	CASSFSGNSPLHF	TGTGCCAGCAGTTTCTCTGGTAATTCACCCCTCCACTTT
many	-	TRBJ2-3	TRBV7-2	CASSPNSGTLSHDTQYF	TGTGCCAGCAGCCCTAACTCCGGGACTCTATCCCATGATACGCAGTATTTT
-	TRBD1	TRBJ2-7	TRBV4-1	CASSQDSGQAYEQYF	TGCGCCAGCAGCCAAGATTCGGGACAGGCATACGAGCAGTACTTC
-	TRBD2	TRBJ2-5	TRBV27	CASSLSSGRYETQYF	TGTGCCAGCAGTTTAAGTAGCGGGAGATACGAGACCCAGTACTTC
many	-	TRBJ2-3	TRBV6-1	CASSGVDTQYF	TGTGCCAGCAGCGGAGTTGATACGCAGTATTTT
-	-	TRBJ2-1	TRBV2	CASSKGDGNNEQFF	TGTGCCAGCAGCAAAGGGGACGGTAACAATGAGCAGTTCTTC
few	TRBD2	TRBJ2-2	TRBV6-1	CASKGLAGTGELFF	TGTGCCAGCAAGGGACTAGCGGGAACCGGGGAGCTGTTTTTT
-	TRBD2	TRBJ2-5	TRBV28	CASSSGGGPLETQYF	TGTGCCAGCAGTTCCGGGGGGGGCCCGTTAGAGACCCAGTACTTC
few	TRBD2	TRBJ2-1	TRBV11-3	CASSPLAGGLSEQFF	TGTGCCAGCAGCCCACTAGCGGGAGGACTCAGTGAGCAGTTCTTC
few	-	TRBJ1-2	TRBV6-1	CANGPGGYGYTF	TGTGCTAATGGCCCGGGCGGATATGGCTACACCTTC
-	-	TRBJ1-2	TRBV7-2	CASSSYGSDDGYTF	TGTGCCAGCAGCTCTTATGGTTCGGACGACGGCTACACCTTC
many	TRBD2	TRBJ2-1	TRBV7-2	CASRPGTSDYEQFF	TGTGCCAGCAGGCCCGGGACTAGCGACTATGAGCAGTTCTTC
few	-	TRBJ2-3	TRBV20-1	CSARPGHTDTQYF	TGCAGTGCCAGACCAGGTCACACAGATACGCAGTATTTT
-	TRBD1	TRBJ1-1	TRBV12-3/TRBV12-4	CASSPTGAFTEAFF	TGTGCCAGCAGTCCGACAGGGGCGTTCACTGAAGCTTTCTTT
many	-	TRBJ1-1	TRBV27	CASGRGENTEAFF	TGTGCCAGCGGACGGGGAGAGAACACTGAAGCTTTCTTT